Included here is one T cell receptor (beta chain) sequence, with context. This clone was picked up one time. Its antigen is unknown. No base quality information exists; no much larger clone differs at one position. The immunoSEQ assay amplified TCRB CDR3 regions from roughly 2 micrograms of genomic DNA, or from all available DNA when less than that amount was available. For multiplex PCR, 60 forward primers for TCR V beta segments and 13 reverse primers for J beta segments were used. Synthetic control templates were spiked into each sample at limiting dilution to estimate reads per starting template. The Illumina HiSeq System generated 87 bp sequencing reads. On the study's bioinformatics: PCR and sequencing errors were removed by a nearest neighbor algorithm that merged closely related sequences. TCR overlap was measured as the percentage of unique tumor TCR beta sequences also present in the same patient's peripheral blood. TCRdb holds this immuneACCESS table with in-frame rearrangements only. Some clones are missing; in checked studies, unresolved V genes explain under half, and the rest has no known cause. V, J and clone size are taken as reported in that table, and D and trimming were inferred from the DNA itself. The sample profile shows just under 100,000 clones; roughly 80% of them were found once. The ten top clones hold about 5% of the sample.

The record originates from a study of glioma-infiltrating T cells after dendritic cell vaccination (dated by TCRdb to the mid-2010s). Background on the whole study: The cohort comprised around 15 glioblastoma patients from Phase I and II dendritic cell vaccination trials, 9 newly diagnosed and 6 with recurrent disease. The vaccine was prepared from monocyte-derived dendritic cells that were cultured for approximately seven days with IL-4 and GM-CSF and then pulsed overnight with autologous tumor lysate. In glioblastoma patients vaccinated with dendritic cells, deep sequencing of TCR beta CDR3 regions served to measure the amount of tumor-infiltrating lymphocytes and to compare repertoires between tumor and blood. Survival after dendritic cell vaccination was correlated with TCR sequencing metrics, such as TIL content and the overlap between tumor and blood repertoires. Autologous tumor lysate-pulsed dendritic cell vaccination was administered to the patients between 2003 and 2012. Each patient got three intradermal injections of the dendritic cell vaccine, spaced at biweekly intervals, in the arm below the axilla. Results and caveats for the whole study, not just this receptor: After dendritic cell vaccination, a higher estimated pretreatment TIL content predicted longer time to progression and longer overall survival. The cohort was small and heterogeneous, with few patients having full blood and tumor sets and even fewer initial-recurrent tumor pairs. The three-group TCR overlap response model was described as speculative and requiring prospective validation. TCR clonality showed no direct relationship with survival, which suggests that a diverse polyclonal response may be important.

Counted from cysteine to phenylalanine, this CDR3 has 16 amino acids. Of all the DNA, just the CDR3 is kept, 48 bases in frame from base 1. V is clipped by 2 bases and J by 1 base, and the sequence between their germline boundaries is 14 bases long. CDR1 and CDR2, looked up from the germline V gene, are SGHAT and FQNNGV. According to the study, the label for this sample's time point signals: after dendritic cell vaccination, including at tumor progression/relapse. Selection of patients required sufficient residual fresh-frozen tumor tissue and over two years of available survival data. Molecular status otherwise varied across the glioblastoma patients, but none of them carried an isocitrate dehydrogenase mutation. PBMC collection took place before vaccination, two weeks after the third vaccination, and at tumor progression if progression occurred. Genomic DNA was extracted with the Qiagen DNeasy Blood extraction Kit.

Sequenced material: blood, taken after dendritic cell vaccination. The V and J genes are TRBV11-2 and TRBJ2-5; the D gene is unclear. This receptor was identified in a human donor with glioblastoma. The CDR3 reads CASSLLELNFQETQYF. The DNA reads as follows: TGTGCCAGCAGCTTATTAGAGCTTAACTTCCAAGAGACCCAGTACTTC.